This TCR beta chain was retrieved from a study of vaccination and CD4 T cells after COVID-19. For the study at large: Six males and four females, two Hispanic, made up the convalescents. The cells were exposed to overlapping spike peptides originating from SARS-CoV-2, HCoV-NL63, HCoV-OC43 and HCoV-229E for stimulation.

Of note for this clonotype: Its antigen is currently unknown.

Cultured CD4+ T cell DNA was sequenced using the Oncomine TCR Beta short-read assay. TCRdb recomputed calls from the PCR reads with MiXCR, one row per CDR3 protein. The sample contains just under 20,000 distinct CDR3 sequences, around three fifths of which appear only once. With 0 bases clipped from V and 3 bases from J, the junction kept 4 bases outside the gene matches. This CDR3 is 15 amino acids long. Germline CDR1 and CDR2: LGHNT and FRNRAP. Treatment given: roughly nine-day PBMC culture with coronavirus spike peptide pools or control peptides (ViraFEST assay). Alongside roughly 9.2 IU/ml IL-2 and 7.5 to 10 ug/ml peptide pools, PBMCs were cultured at some 1.9 million per well.

This TCR was recovered from a human donor who had recovered from COVID-19. The source material was CD4+ T cells from blood, cultured in vitro. J is TRBJ1-2 and V is TRBV12-5; 7 bases line up with TRBD1. The CDR3 sequence is CASGLVLDRYYGYTF. The DNA for the CDR3 is TGTGCTAGTGGTTTGGTACTGGACAGGTACTATGGCTACACCTTC.